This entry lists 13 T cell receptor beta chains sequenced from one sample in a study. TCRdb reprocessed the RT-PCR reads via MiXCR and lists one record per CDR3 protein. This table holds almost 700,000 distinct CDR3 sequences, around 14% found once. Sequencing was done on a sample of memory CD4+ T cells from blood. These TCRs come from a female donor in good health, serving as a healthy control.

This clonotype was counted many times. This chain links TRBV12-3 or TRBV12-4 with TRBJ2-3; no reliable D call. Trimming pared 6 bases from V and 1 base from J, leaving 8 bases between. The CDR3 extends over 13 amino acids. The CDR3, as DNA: TGTGCCAGCAGCCTCTCGGGCACAGATACGCAGTATTTT. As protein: CASSLSGTDTQYF.

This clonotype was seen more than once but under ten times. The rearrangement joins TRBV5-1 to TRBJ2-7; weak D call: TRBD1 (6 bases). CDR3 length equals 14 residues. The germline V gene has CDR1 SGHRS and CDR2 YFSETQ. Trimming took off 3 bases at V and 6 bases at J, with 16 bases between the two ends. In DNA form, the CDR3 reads TGCGCCAGCAGCTCTACGTCTACAGGGTCCGAGCAGTACTTC. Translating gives CASSSTSTGSEQYF.

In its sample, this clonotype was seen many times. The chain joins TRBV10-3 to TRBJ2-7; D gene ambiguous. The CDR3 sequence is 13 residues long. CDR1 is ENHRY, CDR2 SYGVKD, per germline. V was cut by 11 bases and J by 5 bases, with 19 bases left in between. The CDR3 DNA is TGTGCCGCGACAAGTGGTTTGAGAGACGAGCAGTACTTC. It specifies CAATSGLRDEQYF.

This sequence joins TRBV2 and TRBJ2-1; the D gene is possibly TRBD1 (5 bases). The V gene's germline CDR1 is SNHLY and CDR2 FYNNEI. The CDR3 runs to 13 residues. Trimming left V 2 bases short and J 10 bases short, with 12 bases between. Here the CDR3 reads CASSETRVGEQFF. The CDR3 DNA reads TGTGCCAGCAGTGAAACCAGGGTGGGAGAGCAGTTCTTC.

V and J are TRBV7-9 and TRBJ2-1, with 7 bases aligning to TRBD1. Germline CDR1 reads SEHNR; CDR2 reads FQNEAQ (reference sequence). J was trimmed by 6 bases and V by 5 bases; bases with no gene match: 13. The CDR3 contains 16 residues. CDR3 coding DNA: TGTGCCAGCAGCCCCCTCCCCGGGACAGCCTCCAATGAGCAGTTCTTC. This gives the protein CASSPLPGTASNEQFF.

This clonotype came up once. CDR3 sequence (DNA): TGTGCCAGCAGGATAGCGGGAACGGCAGATACGCAGTATTTT. It codes for CASRIAGTADTQYF. The V gene is TRBV12-3 or TRBV12-4, the J gene TRBJ2-3; 8 bases map to TRBD2. Trimming removed 6 bases from V and 4 bases from J; junction bases left unmatched: 6. The CDR3 is 14 amino acids.

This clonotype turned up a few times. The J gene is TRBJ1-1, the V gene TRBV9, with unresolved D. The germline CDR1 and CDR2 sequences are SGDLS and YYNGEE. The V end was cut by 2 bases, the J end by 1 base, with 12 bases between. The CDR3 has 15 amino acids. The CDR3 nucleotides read TGTGCCAGCAGCGTTCAAGGGTCGGGGAACACTGAAGCTTTCTTT. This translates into CASSVQGSGNTEAFF. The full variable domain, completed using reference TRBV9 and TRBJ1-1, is DSGVTQTPKHLITATGQRVTLRCSPRSGDLSVYWYQQSLDQGLQFLIQYYNGEERAKGNILERFSAQQFPDLHSELNLSSLELGDSALYFCASSVQGSGNTEAFFGQGTRLTVV.

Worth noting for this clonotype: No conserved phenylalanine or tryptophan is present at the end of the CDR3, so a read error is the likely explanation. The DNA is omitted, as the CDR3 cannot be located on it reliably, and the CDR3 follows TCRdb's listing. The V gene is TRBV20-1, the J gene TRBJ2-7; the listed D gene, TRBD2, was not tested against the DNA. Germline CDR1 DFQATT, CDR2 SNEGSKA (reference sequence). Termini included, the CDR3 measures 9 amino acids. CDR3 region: CSARAGLSR.

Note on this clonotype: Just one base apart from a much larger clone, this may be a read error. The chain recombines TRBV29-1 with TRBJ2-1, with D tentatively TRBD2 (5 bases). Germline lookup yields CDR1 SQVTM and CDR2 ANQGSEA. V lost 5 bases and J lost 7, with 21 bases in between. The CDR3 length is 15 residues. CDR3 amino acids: CSVKRSEAILNEQFF. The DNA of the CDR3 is TGCAGCGTTAAGCGTTCGGAGGCGATATTAAATGAGCAGTTCTTC.

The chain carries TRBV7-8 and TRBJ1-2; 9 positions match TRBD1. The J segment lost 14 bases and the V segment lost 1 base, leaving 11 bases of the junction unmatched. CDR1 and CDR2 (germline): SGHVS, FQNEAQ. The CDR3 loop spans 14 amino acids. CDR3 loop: CASSLDWDRVAYTF. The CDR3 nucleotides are TGTGCCAGCAGCTTAGATTGGGACAGGGTGGCGTATACCTTC.

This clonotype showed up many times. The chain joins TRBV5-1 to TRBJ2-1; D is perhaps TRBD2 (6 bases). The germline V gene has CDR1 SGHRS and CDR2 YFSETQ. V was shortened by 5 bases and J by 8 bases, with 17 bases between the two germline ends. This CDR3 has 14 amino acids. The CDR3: CASRGDPSGDEQFF. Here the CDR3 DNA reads TGCGCCAGCAGGGGAGATCCCTCGGGGGATGAGCAGTTCTTC. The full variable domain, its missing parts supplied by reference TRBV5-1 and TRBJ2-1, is KAGVTQTPRYLIKTRGQQVTLSCSPISGHRSVSWYQQTPGQGLQFLFEYFSETQRNKGNFPGRFSGRQFSNSRSEMNVSTLELGDSALYLCASRGDPSGDEQFFGPGTRLTVL.

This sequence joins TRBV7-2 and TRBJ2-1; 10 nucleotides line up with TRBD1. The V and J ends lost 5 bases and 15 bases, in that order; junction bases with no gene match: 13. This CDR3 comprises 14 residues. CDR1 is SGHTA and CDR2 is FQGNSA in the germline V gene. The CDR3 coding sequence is TGTGCCAGCAGCCCCGGACAGGGGGAGGTATTTGTGTTCTTC. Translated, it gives CASSPGQGEVFVFF.

This chain's CDR3 is CASSPADRTNSPLHF. The CDR3 DNA is TGTGCCAGCAGTCCTGCCGACAGGACGAATTCACCCCTCCACTTT. The chain combines TRBV12-3 or TRBV12-4 with TRBJ1-6; maybe TRBD1 (6 bases). Trimming took off 5 bases at V and 7 bases at J, with 15 bases between the two ends. The CDR3 runs to 15 residues.